Following are 5 T cell receptor beta chains from one sample sequenced in a study of siplizumab effects on memory and regulatory T cells. TCRdb's copy holds only in-frame clones and misses some; the assay was immunoSEQ multiplex PCR. The repertoire consists of about 120,000 clones, with roughly 94% occurring once and the leading ten covering roughly 1.5%. The specimen was non-Treg CD4+ T cells sorted from blood. The receptors stem from a human donor in good health.

This clone was picked up a small number of times. The rearrangement links TRBV16 to TRBJ2-7; D call uncertain. The CDR3 runs to 11 residues. The V and J ends lost 2 bases and 5 bases respectively, with 4 bases between them. CDR1 KGHSY and CDR2 FQNENV come from the germline V gene. The CDR3 region is CASSQEDEQYF. CDR3 DNA: TGTGCCAGCAGCCAAGAGGACGAGCAGTACTTC.

V usage is TRBV7-2 and J usage is TRBJ2-3; 7 nucleotides align to TRBD2. The ends lost 0 bases at V and 6 bases at J; junction bases unmatched: 3. Germline CDR1 SGHTA, CDR2 FQGNSA. The CDR3 has 14 residues. The CDR3 DNA follows: TGTGCCAGCAGCTTAGCGGGGGGGAGGGATACGCAGTATTTT. It translates to CASSLAGGRDTQYF.

The rearrangement uses TRBV6-5 and TRBJ1-1; 8 bases line up with TRBD1. This CDR3 is built from 14 residues. Germline-derived CDR1 and CDR2 are MNHEY and SVGAGI. The J segment lost 8 bases and the V segment lost 0 bases, leaving 5 bases of the junction unmatched. The CDR3 here is CASSYSSQGAEAFF. In nucleotides, the CDR3 is TGTGCCAGCAGTTACTCGTCGCAGGGGGCGGAAGCTTTCTTT.

J is TRBJ1-5 and V is TRBV5-1; D is ambiguous. V was clipped by 0 bases and J by 0 bases, with 10 bases between them. Germline V gene data show CDR1 as SGHRS and CDR2 as YFSETQ. There are 16 residues in the CDR3. CDR3 region: CASSLGSANSNQPQHF. The CDR3 nucleotides are TGCGCCAGCAGCTTGGGTAGTGCTAATAGCAATCAGCCCCAGCATTTT.

The V call is TRBV5-1, the J call TRBJ2-3; a possible D gene is TRBD2 (6 bases). The germline V and J ends were trimmed by 4 bases and 2 bases, with 11 bases remaining between them. CDR3 length: 14 amino acids. CDR1 is SGHRS, CDR2 YFSETQ, per germline. CDR3 sequence reads: CASSATSITDTQYF. Written as DNA, the CDR3 is TGCGCCAGCAGCGCGACTAGTATCACAGATACGCAGTATTTT.